These T cell receptor beta chains were read from a single sample in a study of blood T cell repertoires in COVID-19. TCRdb's copy holds only in-frame clones and misses some; the assay was immunoSEQ multiplex PCR. The profile shows 45,000 or so clones, around nine tenths of them singletons. Sequenced material: peripheral blood. These receptors all come from a man aged 35-49 years with COVID-19, enrolled during active disease. The CDR3 runs from the conserved cysteine through the conserved F or W. Fields, in order: D gene, J gene, clone size, V gene, CDR3 protein, CDR3 DNA. D genes are given only for firm matches. Only part of the rows carry a size: once, few, many, or a class if the clone is expanded.

>-|TRBJ1-4|-|TRBV28
CASQPLGAREKLFF
TGTGCCTCCCAGCCTCTAGGGGCGCGGGAAAAACTGTTTTTT
>-|TRBJ1-1|-|TRBV5-1
CASSLGVLTGEAFF
TGCGCCAGCAGCTTGGGGGTCCTGACAGGTGAAGCTTTCTTT
>TRBD1|TRBJ1-1|-|TRBV3-1/TRBV3-2
CASSQEGQGIYEAFF
TGTGCCAGCAGCCAGGAGGGACAGGGCATTTATGAAGCTTTCTTT
>-|TRBJ2-3|-|TRBV4-1
CASSQVGGDTQYF
TGCGCCAGCAGCCAAGTGGGGGGAGATACGCAGTATTTT
>-|TRBJ1-5|-|TRBV19
CASSIPGRGSNQPQHF
TGTGCCAGTAGTATCCCGGGCCGGGGTAGCAATCAGCCCCAGCATTTT
>-|TRBJ1-3|-|TRBV30
CALQISGNTIYF
TGTGCCTTGCAGATCTCTGGAAACACCATATATTTT
>TRBD1|TRBJ1-1|-|TRBV19
CASRGPGQGVTGAFF
TGTGCCAGTAGGGGTCCGGGACAGGGGGTAACAGGGGCTTTCTTT
>-|TRBJ1-4|-|TRBV10-1
CASSFDNGKLFF
TGCGCCAGCAGTTTTGACAACGGAAAACTGTTTTTT
>-|TRBJ2-1|-|TRBV6-5
CASRLETNEQFF
TGTGCCAGCAGACTAGAAACCAATGAGCAGTTCTTC
>TRBD1|TRBJ1-5|-|TRBV30
CAWSAGQGSQPQHF
TGTGCCTGGAGTGCTGGACAGGGAAGTCAGCCCCAGCATTTT
>-|TRBJ1-1|-|TRBV5-6
CASSGRVNTEAFF
TGTGCCAGCAGCGGCAGGGTCAACACTGAAGCTTTCTTT
>-|TRBJ1-1|-|TRBV19
CASSWEGIVYTEAFF
TGTGCCAGTAGTTGGGAGGGAATCGTGTACACTGAAGCTTTCTTT
>TRBD2|TRBJ2-7|once|TRBV5-1
CASSLVTSGSHEQYF
TGCGCCAGCAGCTTGGTTACTAGCGGGAGCCACGAGCAGTACTTC
>-|TRBJ1-1|-|TRBV11-3
CASGDRLTNTEAFF
TGTGCCAGCGGTGACAGGCTGACGAACACTGAAGCTTTCTTT
>TRBD1|TRBJ2-5|-|TRBV5-6
CASSLRQGADDQETQYF
TGTGCCAGCAGCTTGCGACAGGGGGCGGATGATCAAGAGACCCAGTACTTC
>-|TRBJ2-1|-|TRBV18
CASSLTHQGSYNEQFF
TGTGCCAGCTCGCTGACCCACCAGGGCTCCTACAATGAGCAGTTCTTC
>-|TRBJ1-1|-|TRBV6-1
CASSEGAIMNTEAFF
TGTGCCAGCAGTGAAGGGGCGATAATGAACACTGAAGCTTTCTTT
>TRBD2|TRBJ2-1|-|TRBV24-1
CATSDPGGDNEQFF
TGTGCCACCAGTGACCCGGGGGGGGACAATGAGCAGTTCTTC
>-|TRBJ2-7|-|TRBV5-4
CASSLGAKQYF
TGTGCCAGCAGCTTGGGGGCGAAGCAGTACTTC
>TRBD1|TRBJ2-6|-|TRBV6-5
CASGQGSPGANVLTF
TGTGCCAGCGGACAGGGAAGTCCTGGGGCCAACGTCCTGACTTTC
>-|TRBJ1-3|-|TRBV10-3
CAISESVTTGNTIYF
TGTGCCATCAGTGAGTCCGTGACAACTGGAAACACCATATATTTT
>TRBD2|TRBJ2-7|-|TRBV7-2
CASSLGLAGASYEQYF
TGTGCCAGCAGCTTGGGACTAGCGGGTGCCTCCTACGAGCAGTACTTC
>-|TRBJ1-4|-|TRBV6-4
CASTAPDTTNEKLFF
TGTGCCAGTACCGCACCTGACACAACTAATGAAAAACTGTTTTTT
>-|TRBJ2-7|-|TRBV5-1
CASSGQNEQYF
TGCGCCAGCTCAGGACAGAACGAGCAGTACTTC
>-|TRBJ1-1|-|TRBV7-3
CASSLGEITEAFF
TGTGCCAGCAGCTTAGGGGAGATCACTGAAGCTTTCTTT
>TRBD2|TRBJ2-1|-|TRBV5-1
CASSLMGLARHEQFF
TGCGCCAGCAGTTTAATGGGACTAGCACGCCATGAGCAGTTCTTC
>-|TRBJ2-5|-|TRBV6-5
CASRLTVSGTQYF
TGTGCCAGCAGGCTAACTGTTTCGGGGACCCAGTACTTC
>TRBD2|TRBJ2-3|-|TRBV7-4
CASSSRTSGSGTDTQYF
TGTGCCAGCAGCTCTCGGACTAGCGGGAGTGGCACAGATACGCAGTATTTT
>-|TRBJ1-5|-|TRBV27
CASSLQYNQPQHF
TGTGCCAGCAGTTTGCAGTATAATCAGCCCCAGCATTTT
>-|TRBJ1-1|-|TRBV11-3
CASSLEGGEAEAFF
TGTGCCAGCAGCTTAGAGGGGGGGGAGGCTGAAGCTTTCTTT
>TRBD1|TRBJ1-6|-|TRBV13
CASSALTGEGSPLHF
TGTGCCAGCAGCGCCCTGACAGGGGAAGGTTCACCCCTCCACTTT
>-|TRBJ2-3|-|TRBV29-1
CSDKRTSGPSTDTQYF
TGCAGCGACAAGAGGACGAGCGGCCCTAGCACAGATACGCAGTATTTT
>TRBD1|TRBJ1-1|-|TRBV18
CASSPRGINTEAFF
TGTGCCAGCTCACCCAGGGGGATCAACACTGAAGCTTTCTTT
>-|TRBJ1-2|few|TRBV9
CASSGDNNYGYTF
TGTGCCAGCAGCGGGGACAACAACTATGGCTACACCTTC
>TRBD1|TRBJ1-2|-|TRBV29-1
CSVEGVEGAGLKGYTF
TGCAGCGTTGAAGGAGTGGAGGGGGCAGGTTTAAAAGGCTACACCTTC
>TRBD2|TRBJ2-3|once|TRBV5-4
CASSLQLAGGLSTDTQYF
TGTGCCAGCAGCTTGCAGCTAGCGGGGGGGCTTAGCACAGATACGCAGTATTTT
>-|TRBJ1-1|-|TRBV7-2
CASSPSGDRGTEAFF
TGTGCCAGCAGCCCCTCGGGGGATCGGGGGACTGAAGCTTTCTTT
>-|TRBJ1-2|-|TRBV7-9
CASGGGTYGYTF
TGTGCCAGCGGCGGAGGGACCTATGGCTACACCTTC
>-|TRBJ2-3|-|TRBV9
CASSVGGADTQYF
TGTGCCAGCAGCGTAGGGGGGGCAGATACGCAGTATTTT
>-|TRBJ2-7|-|TRBV3-1/TRBV3-2
CASSQGGRGWNF
TGTGCCAGCAGCCAAGGAGGGAGGGGGTGGAACTTC
>-|TRBJ1-4|-|TRBV21-1
CASSKGVSGATNEKLFF
TGTGCCAGCAGCAAAGGGGTCAGCGGTGCAACTAATGAAAAACTGTTTTTT
>TRBD1|TRBJ1-2|-|TRBV12-3/TRBV12-4
CASQDRGKYGYTF
TGTGCCAGCCAGGACAGGGGAAAGTATGGCTACACCTTC
>TRBD2|TRBJ2-7|-|TRBV5-8
CASSTASSGRPF
TGTGCCAGCAGCACGGCCTCTAGCGGGAGGCCCTTC
>TRBD2|TRBJ2-3|-|TRBV13
CASSQGLAGVDTQYF
TGTGCCAGCAGCCAGGGACTAGCGGGAGTCGATACGCAGTATTTT
>-|TRBJ1-5|-|TRBV7-9
CASSDGGSGNQPQHF
TGTGCCAGCAGCGATGGAGGGAGTGGCAATCAGCCCCAGCATTTT
>TRBD1|TRBJ1-2|-|TRBV5-1
CASSIEPGTASGYTF
TGCGCCAGCAGCATTGAACCCGGGACAGCTTCTGGCTACACCTTC
>-|TRBJ2-2|-|TRBV30
CAWSEQGYTGELFF
TGTGCCTGGAGTGAACAGGGATACACCGGGGAGCTGTTTTTT
>-|TRBJ2-2|-|TRBV24-1
CATSDPQGRLDTGELFF
TGTGCCACCAGTGATCCTCAGGGGAGATTGGACACCGGGGAGCTGTTTTTT
>TRBD1|TRBJ2-7|-|TRBV11-3
CASSLGQGAIEQYF
TGTGCCAGCAGCTTAGGGCAGGGGGCGATTGAGCAGTACTTC
>TRBD1|TRBJ2-7|-|TRBV7-9
CASSAWGQGAGGEQYF
TGTGCCAGCAGCGCCTGGGGACAGGGGGCTGGGGGCGAGCAGTACTTC
>-|TRBJ2-2|-|TRBV29-1
CSADREDTGELFF
TGCAGCGCCGACAGGGAGGACACCGGGGAGCTGTTTTTT
>-|TRBJ1-2|once|TRBV6-5
CASSYSFRDGYTF
TGTGCCAGCAGTTACTCGTTCAGGGATGGCTACACCTTC